This T cell receptor (beta chain) was observed in a study of OX40 agonist ivuxolimab in advanced cancers. Here immunoSEQ multiplex PCR was the method, and the copy in TCRdb shows in-frame clones only, minus some. The sample includes approximately 40,000 clones, roughly 88% of them seen just once. With respect to this clone: Its antigen remains unknown.

General observations from the study: Mean expanded clone counts were higher in CD8+ than CD4+ T cells. Among the lowest peripheral clonal expansion occurred in 0.1-3.0 mg/kg partial responders.

V shed 7 bases and J shed 5 bases, with 18 bases lying between them. There are 14 residues in the CDR3. Patients had blood sampled at baseline and again on cycle 4 day 1 and cycle 7 day 1. This TCR was recovered from an adult with an advanced solid tumor such as melanoma, head and neck, liver or kidney cancer. The chain links TRBV23-1 to TRBJ2-7; D might be TRBD1 or TRBD2, each matching 5 bases. TRBV23-1 is identified as an open reading frame with a role that is uncertain. The input for sequencing was CD4+ or CD8+ T cells sorted from blood, taken in a trial of the OX40 agonist ivuxolimab. This CDR3 is CASIPGPKDHEQYF. DNA for the CDR3: TGCGCCAGCATACCGGGACCCAAGGACCACGAGCAGTACTTC.